The 19 T cell receptor beta chains listed next were all sequenced from one sample in a study of T cells in Graves' hyperthyroidism and ophthalmopathy. Researchers amplified the TCR beta CDR3 regions from RNA transcripts. An initial round of RT-PCR targeting the TCR CDR3 relied on the HTBI primer set. One entry per CDR3 protein results from TCRdb running MiXCR on the multiplex PCR reads. The sample lists 620,000 or so distinct CDR3 sequences, approximately 14% occurring once. Sequenced: blood. Source of these receptors: a woman between 50 and 59 years old with Graves' ophthalmopathy.

The DNA of the CDR3 is TGTGCCAGCTCACCAGGAGAGGGGGGAACTGAAGCTTTCTTT. Translated: CASSPGEGGTEAFF. The chain is built from TRBV18 and TRBJ1-1; tentative D call: TRBD1 (6 bases). Germline V gives CDR1 KGHSH, CDR2 LQKENI. V dropped 2 bases and J dropped 5 bases, with 12 bases sitting between them. CDR3 size: 14 residues.

This clonotype has more than one count but fewer than ten. V and J are TRBV14 and TRBJ2-3, with 12 nucleotides matching TRBD2. V shed 2 bases and J 2 bases; nucleotides not matched to a gene: 8. Germline CDR1 SGHDN, CDR2 FVKESK. The CDR3 runs 18 residues. CDR3 in DNA: TGTGCCAGCAGCCAAAACCTCCTAGCGGGAGGGATCACAGATACGCAGTATTTT. This translates into CASSQNLLAGGITDTQYF.

At least ten counts were recorded for this clonotype. This chain uses TRBV15 with TRBJ2-6; D gene unclear. The germline gives CDR1 LNHNV, CDR2 YYDKDF (reference sequence). V lost 3 bases and J 1 base, leaving 7 bases between the germline ends. The CDR3 sequence is 15 residues long. This chain's CDR3 is CATSREQSGANVLTF. In DNA form, the CDR3 reads TGTGCCACCAGCAGGGAACAATCTGGGGCCAACGTCCTGACTTTC.

The V and J genes are TRBV7-9 and TRBJ1-1; 8 positions agree with TRBD1. Per germline, CDR1 SEHNR and CDR2 FQNEAQ (reference sequence). V trimming: 3 bases; J trimming: 8 bases; junction bases outside the gene matches: 5. The length of the CDR3 is 13 residues. CDR3 DNA: TGTGCCAGCAGCTTCGACAGGGGCGCAGAAGCTTTCTTT. It yields the protein CASSFDRGAEAFF. Drawing the rest from reference TRBV7-9 and TRBJ1-1, the complete variable domain is DTGVSQNPRHKITKRGQNVTFRCDPISEHNRLYWYRQTLGQGPEFLTYFQNEAQLEKSRLLSDRFSAERPKGSFSTLEIQRTEQGDSAMYLCASSFDRGAEAFFGQGTRLTVV.

The chain uses TRBV2 and TRBJ1-1; D is unclear. V lost 0 bases to trimming and J lost 11 bases, with 19 bases between them. The germline V gene has CDR1 SNHLY and CDR2 FYNNEI. The CDR3 extends over 15 amino acids. The CDR3 reads CASSEALEDPPRAFF. The DNA for the CDR3 is TGTGCCAGCAGTGAAGCGCTCGAGGACCCCCCGCGGGCTTTCTTT.

J is TRBJ1-6 and V is TRBV25-1; D remains unclear. Per the germline V gene, CDR1 is MGHDK and CDR2 is SYGVNS. The length of the CDR3 is 13 residues. V was pared by 3 bases and J by 13 bases, with 13 bases between. CDR3 loop: CASSDLKGRPLHF. The CDR3 DNA is TGTGCCAGCAGTGATCTCAAGGGCAGGCCCCTCCACTTT.

This clonotype was found a few times. The chain recombines TRBV25-1 with TRBJ2-1; 10 bases line up with TRBD2. V shed 0 bases and J 9 bases; nucleotides not matched to a gene: 5. From germline, CDR1 is MGHDK and CDR2 SYGVNS. The CDR3 runs to 15 residues. The CDR3 DNA reads TGTGCCAGCAGTGAATATCACCTAGCGGGAGTTGAGCAGTTCTTC. Encoded protein: CASSEYHLAGVEQFF.

This clonotype was observed at least ten times. CDR3 nucleotides: TGTGCCAGCAGCTTAGCAAGGCTCGCCGTGTCCAATGAGCAGTTCTTC. Amino acids: CASSLARLAVSNEQFF. The V gene is TRBV7-9, the J gene TRBJ2-1; unclear D gene. Germline CDR1 and CDR2: SEHNR and FQNEAQ (reference sequence). V gave up 0 bases and J gave up 6 bases, with 15 bases separating them. The CDR3 totals 16 residues. Full variable domain (missing parts from reference TRBV7-9 and TRBJ2-1): DTGVSQNPRHKITKRGQNVTFRCDPISEHNRLYWYRQTLGQGPEFLTYFQNEAQLEKSRLLSDRFSAERPKGSFSTLEIQRTEQGDSAMYLCASSLARLAVSNEQFFGPGTRLTVL.

This clonotype occurred many times. The genes are TRBV6-1 and TRBJ1-2, with 7 bases aligning to TRBD1. CDR1 is MNHNS and CDR2 is SASEGT in the germline V gene. CDR3 length: 14 residues. V shed 5 bases and J 7 bases; nucleotides not matched to a gene: 10. CDR3 in amino acids: CASSTFGQGGGYTF. CDR3 DNA sequence: TGTGCCAGCAGTACCTTCGGGCAGGGGGGTGGCTACACCTTC.

This clonotype was counted many times. This chain links TRBV20-1 with TRBJ2-1; 10 bases fit TRBD2. The CDR3 has 15 amino acids. CDR1 is DFQATT and CDR2 is SNEGSKA in the germline V gene (reference sequence). With V trimmed by 6 bases and J by 4 bases, 9 bases remained unmatched. Written as DNA, the CDR3 is TGCAGTGCGCTAATAGCGGGAGGAAAGTACAATGAGCAGTTCTTC. Translation: CSALIAGGKYNEQFF.

This clonotype was seen at least ten times. The chain employs TRBV11-2 and TRBJ2-1; the D gene could be TRBD1 or TRBD2 (6 bases each). This CDR3 is 13 amino acids long. V lost 0 bases and J 12 bases, leaving 12 bases between the germline ends. Germline loops: CDR1 SGHAT, CDR2 FQNNGV. CDR3 in DNA: TGTGCCAGCAGCTTAGATCAGGGGACTTCGCAGTTCTTC. Amino acids: CASSLDQGTSQFF.

This clonotype appeared many times. The V call is TRBV28, the J call TRBJ2-3; D may be TRBD2 (5 bases). Germline CDR1 and CDR2: MDHEN and SYDVKM. This CDR3 spans 13 amino acids. Trimming stripped 5 bases from V and 4 bases from J, with 10 bases between. The CDR3 DNA reads as TGTGCCAGCAGTCTCCGGAGGCCAGATACGCAGTATTTT. This gives the protein CASSLRRPDTQYF.

This clonotype was counted ten times or more. V usage is TRBV6-1 and J usage is TRBJ2-7; 9 bases are a match to TRBD1. The CDR3 sequence is 15 residues long. Germline V gene data show CDR1 as MNHNS and CDR2 as SASEGT. V lost 5 bases to trimming and J lost 2 bases; unmatched junction nucleotides: 7. DNA for the CDR3: TGTGCCAGCAGTTACCGGGGACAGGGACCCTACGAGCAGTACTTC. Protein product: CASSYRGQGPYEQYF.

This clonotype has at least ten counts. The chain couples TRBV7-2 to TRBJ2-1; possibly TRBD2 for D (6 bases). The CDR3 consists of 17 residues. V shed 5 bases and J shed 4 bases, with 21 bases lying between them. The germline V gene has CDR1 SGHTA and CDR2 FQGNSA. CDR3 sequence reads: CASSKLAVLKQYNEQFF. The DNA of the CDR3 is TGTGCCAGCAGCAAATTAGCGGTCCTTAAACAATACAATGAGCAGTTCTTC.

This clonotype was seen a handful of times. CDR3 in amino acids: CASSLGRGRGNTIYF. The CDR3 DNA is TGTGCCAGCAGTTTGGGCAGGGGGCGAGGAAACACCATATATTTT. The chain joins TRBV27 to TRBJ1-3, with 8 nucleotides matching TRBD1. The length of the CDR3 is 15 residues. V lost 3 bases, J lost 4 bases, and 5 bases stayed unmatched. The germline V gene encodes CDR1 MNHEY and CDR2 SMNVEV (reference sequence).

This clonotype was counted between two and nine times. The gene calls are TRBV4-3 and TRBJ2-1, with 7 bases that match TRBD2. The length of the CDR3 is 16 residues. V lost 1 base and J lost 8; bases outside the gene matches: 11. Per the germline V gene, CDR1 is LGHNA and CDR2 is YSLEER. DNA for the CDR3: TGCGCCAGCAGCCAAGGGTCTGGTGGGAGGGTGGATGAGCAGTTCTTC. Translating gives CASSQGSGGRVDEQFF.

The table lists this clonotype with many counts. The chain carries TRBV7-2 and TRBJ1-2; TRBD1 matches at 7 bases. Germline CDR1 and CDR2: SGHTA and FQGNSA. V lost 4 bases, J lost 6 bases, and 8 bases stayed unmatched. This CDR3 comprises 14 residues. The CDR3 coding sequence is TGTGCCAGCAGCTCACGACAGGGAACGGATGGCTACACCTTC. This gives the protein CASSSRQGTDGYTF.

This clonotype was recorded at least ten times. The V gene is TRBV5-6, the J gene TRBJ1-1, with TRBD1 identical over 11 bases. V was clipped by 2 bases and J by 1 base; unmatched bases: 7. The length of the CDR3 is 17 residues. Germline CDR1 reads SGHDT; CDR2 reads YYEEEE. DNA of the CDR3: TGTGCCAGCAGCTTCCCGGGACAGGGGGACCCGAACACTGAAGCTTTCTTT. Translated: CASSFPGQGDPNTEAFF.

This clonotype was counted ten times or more. CDR3 in DNA: TGTGCCAGCAGCCAAGGTAACAGGGGGTTCTACGAGCAGTACTTC. Translation: CASSQGNRGFYEQYF. The rearrangement joins TRBV14 to TRBJ2-7; 8 bases are a match to TRBD1. With V trimmed by 1 base and J by 3 bases, 5 bases remained unmatched. CDR1 is SGHDN, CDR2 FVKESK, per germline. CDR3 length: 15 amino acids.